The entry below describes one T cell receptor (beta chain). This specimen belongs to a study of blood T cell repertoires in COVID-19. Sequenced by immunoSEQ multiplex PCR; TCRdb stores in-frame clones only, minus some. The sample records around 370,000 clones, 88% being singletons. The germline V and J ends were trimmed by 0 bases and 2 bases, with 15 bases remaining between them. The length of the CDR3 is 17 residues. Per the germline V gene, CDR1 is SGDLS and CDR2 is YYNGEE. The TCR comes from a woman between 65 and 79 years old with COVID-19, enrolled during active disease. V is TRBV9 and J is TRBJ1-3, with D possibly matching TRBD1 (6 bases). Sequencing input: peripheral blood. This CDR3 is CASSVAQGNSPGNTIYF. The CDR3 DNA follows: TGTGCCAGCAGCGTAGCGCAGGGGAATAGCCCTGGAAACACCATATATTTT.